This TCR beta chain was captured in a study of post-analysis software for immune sequencing data. Study-wide background: Relapsing-remitting, secondary progressive and progressive-relapsing multiple sclerosis courses were included.

Unique molecular identifiers tagged the TCR beta cDNA libraries. TCRdb independently ran MiXCR on the PCR reads; one entry per CDR3 protein. The sample includes about half a million distinct CDR3 sequences, 30% to 40% of them seen just once. The material sequenced was blood. This receptor was identified in a girl aged 2 to 17 with multiple sclerosis.

The CDR3 is CASSLHGGGYEQYF. In DNA form, the CDR3 reads TGTGCCAGCAGCCTTCACGGGGGGGGCTACGAGCAGTACTTC. This sequence joins TRBV7-3 and TRBJ2-5; 8 bases agree with TRBD2. The J call is in doubt because the DNA end fits TRBJ2-7 better. Germline CDR1 is SGHTA and CDR2 is FQGTGA. The CDR3 contains 14 residues.